Below, 2 T cell receptor beta chains from the same sample are listed, as sequenced in a study of somatic mutations in cytotoxic T cells in rheumatoid arthritis. The data were produced by immunoSEQ multiplex PCR, yet TCRdb's version contains in-frame clones alone and is incomplete. The top ten clones hold about 21% of a sample with about 17,000 clones, 82% of them seen once. Sequencing input: CD8+ T cells sorted from blood. The source is an adult with rheumatoid arthritis.

The chain uses TRBV6-5 and TRBJ2-1; 7 bases fit TRBD2. Germline V gives CDR1 MNHEY, CDR2 SVGAGI. Trimming at V came to 5 bases and at J to 1 base, leaving 5 bases not matched to a gene. The CDR3 contains 15 residues. The CDR3 reads CASSPAGNSYNEQFF. In DNA form, the CDR3 reads TGTGCCAGCAGTCCAGCGGGGAATTCCTACAATGAGCAGTTCTTC.

The chain joins TRBV9 to TRBJ2-2; 8 bases are a match to TRBD2. The CDR3 totals 15 residues. The junction had 5 bases not matched to a gene; V was cut back by 3 bases and J by 4 bases. CDR1 is SGDLS and CDR2 is YYNGEE in the germline V gene. The CDR3 loop reads CASSALGGGTGELFF. The DNA of the CDR3 is TGTGCCAGCAGCGCCCTCGGGGGGGGCACCGGGGAGCTGTTTTTT.